Listed here are 14 T cell receptor beta chains from one sample, sequenced in a study of CD8 T cells in ankylosing spondylitis. The study's findings and limits: Ankylosing spondylitis blood seemed to carry a telltale TCR beta motif made of about 8 highly homologous variants.

No antigen has been identified for these receptors. TCRdb used MiXCR to reprocess the 5' RACE reads, holding one entry per CDR3 protein. The table has about 510,000 distinct CDR3 sequences, about 5.7% seen once. The sequenced material came from blood, either unsorted or a sorted T cell fraction (not recorded which). All receptors derive from a male donor with ankylosing spondylitis.

The table lists this clonotype with many counts. The gene calls are TRBV4-1 and TRBJ2-7; 7 nucleotides align to TRBD1. The V segment lost 8 bases and the J segment 2 bases; nucleotides outside the gene matches: 9. CDR3 length equals 14 residues. Per the germline V gene, CDR1 is MGHRA and CDR2 is YSYEKL. The DNA for the CDR3 is TGCGCCAGCCAAGAGAACAGGGGACCCTACGAGCAGTACTTC. It yields the protein CASQENRGPYEQYF.

This clonotype was seen ten or more times. This chain joins TRBV6-1 and TRBJ2-2; D is unresolved. This CDR3 is built from 13 residues. Trimming removed 5 bases from V and 7 bases from J, with 11 bases in between. The germline gives CDR1 MNHNS, CDR2 SASEGT. CDR3 in DNA: TGTGCCAGCAGTCCCCTTATGGGCGGGGAGCTGTTTTTT. Its translation: CASSPLMGGELFF.

The V call is TRBV4-2, the J call TRBJ1-1, with D perhaps TRBD1 (6 bases). Trimming took 3 bases from V and 7 from J, leaving 12 bases between them. CDR1 is LGHNA and CDR2 is YNFKEQ in the germline V gene. CDR3 length: 13 residues. In nucleotides, the CDR3 is TGTGCCAGCAGCCACCTAGACAGGAGTGAAGCTTTCTTT. Its protein product is CASSHLDRSEAFF.

In its sample, this clonotype was seen many times. This chain connects TRBV28 to TRBJ2-7; 9 bases fit TRBD2. V lost 6 bases to trimming and J lost 2 bases; unmatched junction nucleotides: 8. The CDR3 sequence is 15 residues long. CDR1 and CDR2 (germline): MDHEN, SYDVKM. CDR3 sequence reads: CASRPEAGGTYEQYF. The CDR3, as DNA: TGTGCCAGCAGACCAGAAGCGGGAGGAACCTACGAGCAGTACTTC.

This clonotype was observed at least ten times. This rearrangement joins TRBV7-2 to TRBJ2-2; D is perhaps TRBD2 (6 bases). Trimming took 1 base from V and 14 from J, leaving 20 bases between them. Germline V CDR1 and CDR2: SGHTA, FQGNSA. The CDR3 is made up of 15 amino acids. The CDR3 protein is CASSLGGTLPSSLFF. In nucleotides, the CDR3 is TGTGCCAGCAGCTTAGGGGGGACTCTTCCATCTAGCCTGTTTTTT.

This clonotype was counted ten times or more. The rearrangement joins TRBV10-3 to TRBJ2-7; 7 positions agree with TRBD2. CDR3 length: 14 amino acids. J was trimmed by 7 bases and V by 6 bases; bases with no gene match: 12. Germline V gives CDR1 ENHRY, CDR2 SYGVKD. The CDR3 DNA reads TGTGCCATCAGGAGGACTAGTGTGACTTTAGAGCAGTACTTC. This gives the protein CAIRRTSVTLEQYF.

This clonotype was counted many times. V and J are TRBV29-1 and TRBJ1-2, with D possibly matching TRBD1 (6 bases). Per the germline V gene, CDR1 is SQVTM and CDR2 is ANQGSEA. V lost 2 bases and J 7 bases, leaving 11 bases between the germline ends. The CDR3 length is 12 residues. CDR3 sequence: CSVESNRVGYTF. The CDR3 DNA follows: TGCAGCGTTGAAAGTAACAGGGTTGGCTACACCTTC.

In regard to this clonotype: A read error may explain this, as a much larger clone is one base away. This rearrangement joins TRBV6-2 or TRBV6-3 to TRBJ2-7; D is possibly TRBD2 (6 bases). CDR3 size: 13 residues. From germline, CDR1 is MNHEY and CDR2 SVGEGT. Trimming stripped 10 bases from V and 2 bases from J, with 15 bases between. The CDR3 DNA reads as TGTGCCACAGCTTGGAGGGAGGCCTACGAGCAGTACTTC. It yields the protein CATAWREAYEQYF.

In this sample, this clonotype turned up many times. This chain joins TRBV12-3 or TRBV12-4 and TRBJ2-7; D ambiguous. This CDR3 spans 14 amino acids. V was pared by 0 bases and J by 2 bases, with 8 bases between. The CDR3 bases are TGTGCCAGCAGTTTAGCCCTACCGACCTACGAGCAGTACTTC. Translating it yields CASSLALPTYEQYF.

This clonotype occurred many times. The genes are TRBV5-1 and TRBJ2-3, with 11 bases matching TRBD2. This CDR3 has 16 residues. After removal of 4 bases from V and 6 bases from J, the junction contained 10 bases not matched to a gene. Germline V CDR1 and CDR2: SGHRS, YFSETQ. CDR3 residues: CASSPGGTSGQDTQYF. CDR3 sequence (DNA): TGCGCCAGCAGCCCCGGTGGGACTAGCGGTCAGGATACGCAGTATTTT.

This clonotype was seen at least ten times. The chain recombines TRBV5-6 with TRBJ1-1, with a weak D call TRBD1 (6 bases). The CDR3 runs to 14 residues. V was pared by 1 base and J by 7 bases, with 14 bases between. Looked up from germline, CDR1 is SGHDT and CDR2 is YYEEEE. The CDR3 nucleotides read TGTGCCAGCAGCTTGACCCCAACAGGGAGTGAAGCTTTCTTT. Translating gives CASSLTPTGSEAFF.

This clonotype came up many times. The chain uses TRBV6-5 and TRBJ1-2, with D possibly being TRBD1 (6 bases). Germline assignment: CDR1 MNHEY and CDR2 SVGAGI. V shed 2 bases and J shed 5 bases, with 15 bases lying between them. The CDR3 totals 15 residues. CDR3 sequence (DNA): TGTGCCAGCAGTTACGCCCTGGGGGGCGGATATGGCTACACCTTC. As protein: CASSYALGGGYGYTF.

Ten or more counts support this clonotype. The CDR3 DNA reads as TGTGCCAGCAGCCCGACAGGGGGCAACGAGCAGTACTTC. The encoded protein is CASSPTGGNEQYF. V gene TRBV11-3 combines with J gene TRBJ2-7; 10 bases are a match to TRBD1. The CDR3 totals 13 residues. The ends lost 5 bases at V and 5 bases at J; junction bases unmatched: 3. Germline loops: CDR1 SGHNT, CDR2 YENEEA.

Concerning this clonotype itself: A much bigger clone sits one base away, suggesting this may be a read error. This rearrangement joins TRBV3-1 to TRBJ2-7; TRBD1 matches 8 bases. The CDR3 has 16 amino acids. Germline CDR1 and CDR2: LGHDT and YNNKEL (reference sequence). CDR3 sequence (DNA): TGTTCCAGCAGCATCCTCCCGGGACAGGTTGGCTACGAGCAGTACTTC. This gives the protein CSSSILPGQVGYEQYF.